A single sample gave rise to the 23 T cell receptor beta chains below, sequenced in a study of pediatric ulcerative colitis. TCRdb's table, derived via immunoSEQ multiplex PCR, lists solely in-frame clones and lacks some. The sample consists of 32,000 or so clones, roughly four fifths of them appearing once. Sample: blood. These receptors all come from a boy under 18 with severe ulcerative colitis.

The J gene is TRBJ1-1, the V gene TRBV29-1, with D tentatively TRBD1 (6 bases). CDR1 and CDR2 from the germline V gene are SQVTM and ANQGSEA. This CDR3 is 12 amino acids long. For the CDR3, the DNA is TGCAGTGCCAGTCGGGGGGCCGATGAAGCTTTCTTT. Amino acid sequence: CSASRGADEAFF.

This sequence joins TRBV7-9 and TRBJ1-3; no reliable D call. Germline CDR1 reads SEHNR; CDR2 reads FQNEAQ (reference sequence). This CDR3 is 18 amino acids long. Trimming stripped 4 bases from V and 0 bases from J, with 19 bases between. The CDR3 here is CASSYLVRLGGSGNTIYF. CDR3 coding DNA: TGTGCCAGCAGCTACCTTGTCCGGCTCGGCGGCTCTGGAAACACCATATATTTT.

This clone has just one count. Other DNA sequences of this sample code for an identical CDR3. V gene TRBV19 combines with J gene TRBJ1-5; no definite D call. Germline CDR1 LNHDA, CDR2 SQIVND (reference sequence). The V end was cut by 0 bases, the J end by 2 bases, with 14 bases between. This CDR3 has 17 residues. The CDR3 protein is CASSIDRRGNGNQPQHF. The CDR3 DNA is TGTGCCAGTAGTATAGATCGCCGAGGGAACGGCAATCAGCCCCAGCATTTT.

This clone was seen a handful of times. The rearrangement uses TRBV27 and TRBJ1-5; D is unresolved. The CDR3 length is 13 residues. Trimming stripped 6 bases from V and 5 bases from J, with 11 bases between. CDR1 is MNHEY, CDR2 SMNVEV, per germline (reference sequence). The CDR3 nucleotides read TGTGCCAGCAGATTGGAGTCCGATCAGCCCCAGCATTTT. Translated: CASRLESDQPQHF.

The chain is built from TRBV4-1 and TRBJ2-1; the match to TRBD2 covers 9 bases. The CDR3 spans 17 residues. The ends lost 0 bases at V and 15 bases at J; junction bases unmatched: 18. CDR1 and CDR2 (germline): MGHRA, YSYEKL. The CDR3 loop reads CASSQDWYGRGGDFMFF. The CDR3, as DNA: TGCGCCAGCAGCCAAGACTGGTATGGGCGGGGGGGCGATTTTATGTTCTTC.

The chain has TRBV19 and TRBJ1-2; 9 positions agree with TRBD1. The length of the CDR3 is 13 residues. V gave up 5 bases and J gave up 5 bases; unmatched junction bases: 3. CDR1 and CDR2 (germline): LNHDA, SQIVND (reference sequence). This CDR3 is CASSGQGWYGYTF. For the CDR3, the DNA is TGTGCCAGTAGTGGACAGGGGTGGTATGGCTACACCTTC.

The chain carries TRBV30 and TRBJ2-3, with 7 nucleotides matching TRBD1. The CDR3 spans 15 residues. Germline V gene lookup returns CDR1 GTSNPN and CDR2 SVGIG (reference sequence). Germline trimming cut 4 bases from V and 3 bases from J; bases unmatched to any gene: 10. The chain's CDR3 is CAWKGGPLGTDTQYF. CDR3 DNA sequence: TGTGCCTGGAAAGGGGGCCCCCTCGGGACAGATACGCAGTATTTT. The full variable domain, in which reference TRBV30 and TRBJ2-3 provide the parts outside the CDR3, is SQTIHQWPATLVQPVGSPLSLECTVEGTSNPNLYWYRQAAGRGLQLLFYSVGIGQISSEVPQNLSASRPQDRQFILSSKKLLLSDSGFYLCAWKGGPLGTDTQYFGPGTRLTVL.

The chain carries TRBV2 and TRBJ2-5; 11 positions agree with TRBD2. This CDR3 contains 15 residues. The trim removed 4 bases at V and 4 bases at J, leaving 5 bases unmatched. Germline values: CDR1 SNHLY, CDR2 FYNNEI. CDR3 nucleotides: TGTGCCAGCAGTGTGACTAGCGGGATGGGAGAGACCCAGTACTTC. Residues: CASSVTSGMGETQYF.

This chain links TRBV7-9 with TRBJ2-3; weak D call: TRBD1 (6 bases). The length of the CDR3 is 18 residues. The V gene lost 5 bases and the J gene lost 2 bases, with 23 bases spanning the gap. The V gene's germline CDR1 is SEHNR and CDR2 FQNEAQ (reference sequence). The CDR3 DNA is TGTGCCAGCAGCCAATTAAACTTAGGACAGCAGAACACAGATACGCAGTATTTT. Its protein is CASSQLNLGQQNTDTQYF.

The gene calls are TRBV4-1 and TRBJ2-3; no clear D gene. The V gene lost 2 bases and the J gene lost 3 bases, with 6 bases spanning the gap. The germline CDR1 and CDR2 sequences are MGHRA and YSYEKL. The CDR3 extends over 13 amino acids. The CDR3 DNA sequence: TGCGCCAGCAGCCAATCGGCGACAGATACGCAGTATTTT. Translation: CASSQSATDTQYF.

As concerns this clone: Within the sample, other DNA sequences also encode this same CDR3. This chain connects TRBV11-2 to TRBJ1-4; D is perhaps TRBD1 (6 bases). Germline assignment: CDR1 SGHAT and CDR2 FQNNGV. The CDR3 totals 13 residues. Trimming took off 8 bases at V and 6 bases at J, with 13 bases between the two ends. In DNA form, the CDR3 reads TGTGCCAGCGCACGGGACACTCATGAAAAACTGTTTTTT. This encodes CASARDTHEKLFF.

The V and J genes are TRBV6-6 and TRBJ1-4; possibly TRBD1 for D (5 bases). Germline values: CDR1 MNHNY, CDR2 SVGAGI (reference sequence). V lost 5 bases to trimming and J lost 4 bases, with 14 bases between them. This CDR3 comprises 15 residues. CDR3 protein: CASSPRGNHNEKLFF. CDR3 in DNA: TGTGCCAGCAGTCCACGGGGGAACCATAATGAAAAACTGTTTTTT.

This rearrangement joins TRBV6-6 to TRBJ2-1, with D possibly matching TRBD1 (7 bases). The V end lost 6 bases, the J end lost 8 bases, and 11 bases lay between the germline ends. Germline V gene sequence: CDR1 MNHNY, CDR2 SVGAGI (reference sequence). The CDR3 is 12 amino acids. CDR3 protein: CASRGGGHEQFF. The CDR3 DNA follows: TGTGCCAGCAGAGGAGGGGGCCATGAGCAGTTCTTC.

The chain couples TRBV6-6 to TRBJ2-5; perhaps TRBD2 as D (7 bases). The CDR3 extends over 13 amino acids. Between the trimmed V and J ends, which lost 4 bases and 5 bases, there was a span of 11 bases. Looked up from germline, CDR1 is MNHNY and CDR2 is SVGAGI (reference sequence). CDR3 coding DNA: TGTGCCAGCAGTTGGGGGGGCTCGGAGACCCAGTACTTC. This codes for CASSWGGSETQYF.

The chain recombines TRBV5-6 with TRBJ2-7; possible D gene TRBD1, 5 bases. Germline lookup yields CDR1 SGHDT and CDR2 YYEEEE. The CDR3 contains 15 residues. V lost 0 bases and J lost 6, with 16 bases in between. CDR3 sequence reads: CASSLVPGQGGEQYF. As DNA, the CDR3 is TGTGCCAGCAGCTTGGTCCCAGGGCAAGGTGGCGAGCAGTACTTC. The variable domain in full, completed from reference TRBV5-6 and TRBJ2-7, reads DAGVTQSPTHLIKTRGQQVTLRCSPKSGHDTVSWYQQALGQGPQFIFQYYEEEERQRGNFPDRFSGHQFPNYSSELNVNALLLGDSALYLCASSLVPGQGGEQYFGPGTRLTVT.

The chain joins TRBV5-6 to TRBJ1-2, with D hard to call. Trimming took off 3 bases at V and 3 bases at J, with 21 bases between the two ends. Germline assignment: CDR1 SGHDT and CDR2 YYEEEE. The CDR3 totals 17 residues. The CDR3 nucleotides are TGTGCCAGCAGCTGGGGTGGAGTTCCTAATCCAGACTATGGCTACACCTTC. It specifies CASSWGGVPNPDYGYTF.

This sequence joins TRBV27 and TRBJ2-5, with 7 bases that match TRBD1. V lost 4 bases, J lost 5 bases, and 13 bases stayed unmatched. CDR1 and CDR2 from the germline V gene are MNHEY and SMNVEV (reference sequence). This CDR3 contains 16 residues. The CDR3, as DNA: TGTGCCAGCAGTTCACACACATTGACAGGGTTGGAGACCCAGTACTTC. Protein product: CASSSHTLTGLETQYF.

The V gene is TRBV18, the J gene TRBJ1-1; TRBD1 is a possible D gene (5 bases). Germline CDR1 is KGHSH and CDR2 is LQKENI. V shed 3 bases and J shed 8 bases, with 13 bases lying between them. CDR3 length equals 13 residues. The CDR3 protein is CASSPKTVGEAFF. The CDR3 nucleotides read TGTGCCAGCTCACCGAAGACAGTGGGCGAAGCTTTCTTT.

The gene calls are TRBV5-1 and TRBJ2-1, with TRBD1 identical over 8 bases. Unmatched junction bases numbered 11, after V lost 3 bases and J lost 9 bases. Germline CDR1 and CDR2: SGHRS and YFSETQ. The length of the CDR3 is 15 residues. The CDR3 DNA sequence: TGCGCCAGCAGCTCAGGACAGGGAATAAGGGTTGAGCAGTTCTTC. It encodes CASSSGQGIRVEQFF.

This chain uses TRBV5-1 with TRBJ2-2, with 16 bases lining up with TRBD2. The CDR3 length is 18 residues. V dropped 4 bases and J dropped 4; count of bases not matched to a gene: 7. Germline V gives CDR1 SGHRS, CDR2 YFSETQ. Here the CDR3 reads CASSRGTSGGAVTGELFF. The CDR3 region has the DNA TGCGCCAGCAGCCGCGGGACTAGCGGGGGGGCCGTCACCGGGGAGCTGTTTTTT.

This chain links TRBV7-2 with TRBJ2-1; 8 bases line up with TRBD2. CDR1 SGHTA and CDR2 FQGNSA come from the germline V gene. With V trimmed by 3 bases and J by 3 bases, 1 base remained unmatched. This CDR3 comprises 14 residues. The CDR3 DNA is TGTGCCAGCAGCTTCACTAGCGGCTACAATGAGCAGTTCTTC. Protein sequence: CASSFTSGYNEQFF.

The V gene is TRBV11-2, the J gene TRBJ2-7; TRBD2 is a possible D gene (6 bases). This CDR3 is 17 amino acids long. Germline CDR1 is SGHAT and CDR2 is FQNNGV. V lost 1 base to trimming and J lost 2 bases, with 18 bases between them. CDR3 region: CASSLVPPGGAAYEQYF. Here the CDR3 DNA reads TGTGCCAGCAGCTTAGTACCTCCGGGCGGGGCCGCCTACGAGCAGTACTTC.

The V call is TRBV6-1, the J call TRBJ2-7; 7 positions agree with TRBD1. This CDR3 is built from 15 residues. V was clipped by 5 bases and J by 2 bases; unmatched bases: 9. Germline-derived CDR1 and CDR2 are MNHNS and SASEGT. For the CDR3, the DNA is TGTGCCAGCAGTTTCATCCGGGACAGTACCTACGAGCAGTACTTC. As protein: CASSFIRDSTYEQYF.